This T cell receptor beta chain stems from a study of cytomegalovirus exposure and HLA in healthy donors. Findings and limits, study-wide: A later analysis linked more than 15,000 TCR beta sequences to HLA alleles at 0.05 false discovery rate. As a later analysis showed, several of the most significant clusters appeared to be linked to common viral pathogens.

Primers included in the PCR were 60 Vbeta and 13 Jbeta primers. Using immunoSEQ multiplex PCR, the repertoire was profiled, and TCRdb retains in-frame clones only, with some absent. The sample holds about 120,000 clones, about 59% seen once. The CDR3 is 15 amino acids. With 4 bases clipped from V and 7 bases from J, the junction kept 7 bases outside the gene matches. From germline, CDR1 is MDHEN and CDR2 SYDVKM. Turning to this clone: Antigen unknown.

Participants comprised healthy donors of bone marrow. The TCR sequence derives from a woman aged 40 to 50 in good health and CMV-seropositive. Material: PBMCs. The genes are TRBV28 and TRBJ1-4; 9 bases align to TRBD1. The CDR3 DNA sequence: TGTGCCAGCAGTTCCCTACAGGGGGCATTTGAAAAACTGTTTTTT. Encoded protein: CASSSLQGAFEKLFF. Full variable domain (outside the CDR3, taken from reference TRBV28 and TRBJ1-4): DVKVTQSSRYLVKRTGEKVFLECVQDMDHENMFWYRQDPGLGLRLIYFSYDVKMKEKGDIPEGYSVSREKKERFSLILESASTNQTSMYLCASSSLQGAFEKLFFGSGTQLSVL.